The 27 T cell receptor beta chains listed next were all sequenced from one sample in a study of T cell responses to AZD1222 COVID-19 vaccine. Some clones are missing from TCRdb's copy, which holds only in-frame ones; the method was immunoSEQ multiplex PCR. The sample has some 120,000 clones, around 90% seen once. The sequenced sample was peripheral blood, obtained on day 0 of AZD1222 vaccination. These receptors originate from an adult in good health.

The genes are TRBV7-8 and TRBJ2-1; D remains unclear. This CDR3 region has 20 residues. Deletions cut 2 bases from V and 0 bases from J, with 23 bases between. Germline V gene sequence: CDR1 SGHVS, CDR2 FQNEAQ. Here the CDR3 reads CASSLQLRRITPSSYNEQFF. As DNA, the CDR3 is TGTGCCAGCAGCTTACAATTAAGGCGGATCACGCCAAGCTCCTACAATGAGCAGTTCTTC.

V gene TRBV3-1 (or the pseudogene TRBV3-2) combines with J gene TRBJ2-7, with a tentative D call TRBD1 (6 bases). The CDR3 sequence is 13 residues long. Germline V gives CDR1 LGHDT, CDR2 YNNKEL (reference sequence). The V end was cut by 6 bases, the J end by 2 bases, with 11 bases between. CDR3 sequence: CASRGQGTYEQYF. CDR3 sequence (DNA): TGTGCCAGCAGGGGGCAGGGGACCTACGAGCAGTACTTC.

This clone was found a few times. The genes are TRBV7-2 and TRBJ1-3; TRBD1 matches 7 bases. The V gene's germline CDR1 is SGHTA and CDR2 FQGNSA. This CDR3 region has 15 residues. V lost 6 bases and J lost 0; bases outside the gene matches: 5. The CDR3, as DNA: TGTGCCAGCAGTATCACAGGGGACTCTGGAAACACCATATATTTT. This codes for CASSITGDSGNTIYF.

The rearrangement joins TRBV28 to TRBJ1-2; no clear D gene. This CDR3 is built from 13 residues. Germline V CDR1 and CDR2: MDHEN, SYDVKM. The V and J ends lost 2 bases and 3 bases respectively, with 7 bases between them. CDR3 in amino acids: CASSLIPDYGYTF. CDR3 DNA sequence: TGTGCCAGCAGTTTAATCCCGGACTATGGCTACACCTTC.

V usage is TRBV12-5 and J usage is TRBJ1-1; no firm D call. The CDR3 runs to 13 residues. Per the germline V gene, CDR1 is LGHNT and CDR2 is FRNRAP. Deletions cut 6 bases from V and 2 bases from J, with 10 bases between. The CDR3 region has the DNA TGTGCTAGTGGCAATGGCAGAAACACTGAAGCTTTCTTT. Its protein is CASGNGRNTEAFF.

The chain uses TRBV9 and TRBJ1-3, with a possible D match to TRBD1 (6 bases). Trimming pared 0 bases from V and 3 bases from J, leaving 7 bases between. Germline CDR1 is SGDLS and CDR2 is YYNGEE. The CDR3 runs to 14 residues. The CDR3 DNA reads TGTGCCAGCAGCGTAGGGACAGTTGGAAACACCATATATTTT. The encoded protein is CASSVGTVGNTIYF.

In DNA form, the CDR3 reads TGTGCCAGCAGCCTTTCTAGCGGGGGGGGTCACACAGATACGCAGTATTTT. Amino acid sequence: CASSLSSGGGHTDTQYF. The chain is built from TRBV4-2 and TRBJ2-3, with TRBD2 matching 12 bases. The trim removed 4 bases at V and 2 bases at J, leaving 7 bases unmatched. The CDR3 sequence is 17 residues long. Germline values: CDR1 LGHNA, CDR2 YNFKEQ.

This clone was detected only once. J is TRBJ2-2 and V is TRBV9, with TRBD1 matching over 9 bases. The J segment lost 4 bases and the V segment lost 0 bases, leaving 1 base of the junction unmatched. The CDR3 covers 15 residues. Germline values: CDR1 SGDLS, CDR2 YYNGEE. The CDR3 coding sequence is TGTGCCAGCAGCGTAGAGGGACAGGGCACCGGGGAGCTGTTTTTT. The encoded protein is CASSVEGQGTGELFF.

This chain joins TRBV9 and TRBJ2-2, with D perhaps matching TRBD1 (6 bases). The CDR3 has 18 residues. V lost 3 bases, J lost 2 bases, and 20 bases lay in between. Germline V CDR1 and CDR2: SGDLS, YYNGEE. The CDR3 coding sequence is TGTGCCAGCAGCGCACCACCCGGGACAACCTATAACACCGGGGAGCTGTTTTTT. The encoded protein is CASSAPPGTTYNTGELFF.

In nucleotides, the CDR3 is TGTGCCAGCCGGGGACAGGGTAGGGGCGCTGAAGCTTTCTTT. Translating it yields CASRGQGRGAEAFF. The genes are TRBV27 and TRBJ1-1; 9 positions match TRBD1. The CDR3 contains 14 residues. J gave up 6 bases and V 8 bases, and 10 bases lay outside the gene matches. The germline CDR1 and CDR2 sequences are MNHEY and SMNVEV (reference sequence).

The chain joins TRBV5-1 to TRBJ2-7; D not resolved. Trimming removed 0 bases at V and 5 bases at J, with 6 bases between. This CDR3 contains 12 residues. Germline-derived CDR1 and CDR2 are SGHRS and YFSETQ. CDR3 nucleotides: TGCGCCAGCAGCTTGGCCGGGCACGAGCAGTACTTC. It is translated as CASSLAGHEQYF.

The chain links TRBV4-1 to TRBJ1-6, with 7 bases aligning to TRBD1. With V trimmed by 4 bases and J by 7 bases, 7 bases remained unmatched. Germline V CDR1 and CDR2: MGHRA, YSYEKL. The CDR3 sequence is 15 residues long. Here the CDR3 DNA reads TGCGCCAGCAGCCCAGACAGGGCGCTGAATTCACCCCTCCACTTT. This translates into CASSPDRALNSPLHF.

This clone was counted a single time. The rearrangement uses TRBV27 and TRBJ2-7, with 10 nucleotides matching TRBD1. Germline-derived CDR1 and CDR2 are MNHEY and SMNVEV (reference sequence). The CDR3 length is 14 residues. The trim removed 8 bases at V and 7 bases at J, leaving 11 bases unmatched. The chain's CDR3 is CASHSGTGAREQYF. The CDR3 coding sequence is TGTGCCAGCCATTCCGGGACAGGGGCTCGGGAGCAGTACTTC.

The V call is TRBV6-2 or TRBV6-3, the J call TRBJ1-1; 7 positions match TRBD1. The CDR3 length is 16 residues. Per the germline V gene, CDR1 is MNHEY and CDR2 is SVGEGT. Trimming at V came to 0 bases and at J to 0 bases, leaving 4 bases not matched to a gene. The CDR3 spells CASSYSSGTVNTEAFF. The CDR3 region has the DNA TGTGCCAGCAGTTACTCCTCCGGGACAGTGAACACTGAAGCTTTCTTT.

This rearrangement joins TRBV5-4 to TRBJ1-2; D gene ambiguous. This CDR3 has 13 amino acids. Germline V lookup: CDR1 SGHNT, CDR2 YYREEE (reference sequence). Between the trimmed V and J ends, which lost 3 bases and 4 bases, there was a span of 10 bases. The CDR3 nucleotides are TGTGCCAGCAGCTCGGACGGAATCTATGGCTACACCTTC. Translation gives CASSSDGIYGYTF.

CDR3 sequence reads: CASSTARDRGYEQYF. The CDR3 nucleotides are TGTGCCAGCAGCACTGCCCGGGACAGGGGCTACGAGCAGTACTTC. The rearrangement uses TRBV7-2 and TRBJ2-7, with 10 bases that match TRBD1. Germline values: CDR1 SGHTA, CDR2 FQGNSA. Unmatched junction bases numbered 7, after V lost 5 bases and J lost 3 bases. CDR3 size: 15 residues.

This rearrangement joins TRBV5-4 to TRBJ1-3; the D is unclear. Looked up from germline, CDR1 is SGHNT and CDR2 is YYREEE (reference sequence). The V gene lost 1 base and the J gene lost 0 bases, with 8 bases spanning the gap. The CDR3 covers 15 residues. The CDR3 nucleotides read TGTGCCAGCAGCTTGTACGGTACCTCTGGAAACACCATATATTTT. Translating gives CASSLYGTSGNTIYF.

CDR3 region: CASSRGGAGNSPLHF. CDR3 bases: TGTGCCAGCAGCCGTGGTGGGGCAGGGAATTCACCCCTCCACTTT. The chain couples TRBV6-5 to TRBJ1-6; D may be TRBD1 (5 bases). This CDR3 is built from 15 residues. The V gene's germline CDR1 is MNHEY and CDR2 SVGAGI. The V end lost 6 bases, the J end lost 7 bases, and 16 bases lay between the germline ends.

This clone came up once. The chain has TRBV2 and TRBJ2-7; D is unresolved. V was cut by 11 bases and J by 0 bases, with 14 bases left in between. Germline V gene sequence: CDR1 SNHLY, CDR2 FYNNEI. The CDR3 consists of 13 residues. The CDR3 DNA reads TGTGCCGTGGGCAGTTTCTCCTCCTACGAGCAGTACTTC. It translates to CAVGSFSSYEQYF.

This clone was recorded only once. Written as DNA, the CDR3 is TGTGCCATCAGTGAGACCGCCTACGAGCAGTACTTC. Protein product: CAISETAYEQYF. The J gene is TRBJ2-7, the V gene TRBV10-3, with unresolved D. Per the germline V gene, CDR1 is ENHRY and CDR2 is SYGVKD. The CDR3 consists of 12 residues. V gave up 2 bases and J gave up 2 bases, with 4 bases separating them.

The CDR3 protein is CASSFLYSNGYTF. The DNA for the CDR3 is TGTGCCAGCAGTTTCCTCTACAGCAATGGCTACACCTTC. The chain uses TRBV12-3 or TRBV12-4 and TRBJ1-2; D is unresolved. Trimming took off 3 bases at V and 6 bases at J, with 11 bases between the two ends. The length of the CDR3 is 13 residues.

This rearrangement joins TRBV5-4 to TRBJ2-5, with 12 positions matching TRBD2. Per the germline V gene, CDR1 is SGHNT and CDR2 is YYREEE (reference sequence). This CDR3 spans 15 amino acids. Trimming took 1 base from V and 5 from J; bases not matched to a gene: 3. The CDR3 loop is CASSLRLAGAETQYF. CDR3 coding DNA: TGTGCCAGCAGCTTGAGACTAGCGGGGGCTGAGACCCAGTACTTC.

Only one count was recorded for this clone. This sequence joins TRBV9 and TRBJ2-5, with unresolved D. The CDR3 covers 11 residues. V gave up 4 bases and J gave up 4 bases, with 5 bases separating them. CDR1 is SGDLS and CDR2 is YYNGEE in the germline V gene. The CDR3 coding sequence is TGTGCCAGCAGCCACGGAGAGACCCAGTACTTC. Translation: CASSHGETQYF.

This rearrangement joins TRBV19 to TRBJ1-6; TRBD1 might be the D (6 bases). The CDR3 sequence is 14 residues long. Germline loops: CDR1 LNHDA, CDR2 SQIVND (reference sequence). Trimming took 6 bases from V and 10 from J, leaving 16 bases between them. CDR3 sequence (DNA): TGTGCCAGTAGGTACAGGGAGATCCACTCACCCCTCCACTTT. Amino acids: CASRYREIHSPLHF.

A few counts support this clone. The chain is built from TRBV7-3 and TRBJ2-1; 8 positions match TRBD2. The V gene end was trimmed by 5 bases and the J gene end by 3 bases; junction bases not matched to a gene: 6. The CDR3 contains 15 residues. CDR1 is SGHTA and CDR2 is FQGTGA in the germline V gene. The DNA for the CDR3 is TGTGCCAGCAGCGTGAGCAGCGGGGGCTACAATGAGCAGTTCTTC. Encoded protein: CASSVSSGGYNEQFF.

The V and J genes are TRBV25-1 and TRBJ2-7; no clear D. Trimming cost V 9 bases and J 0 bases, with 12 bases left between them. From germline, CDR1 is MGHDK and CDR2 SYGVNS. The CDR3 spans 13 residues. This chain's CDR3 is CASRSSHSYEQYF. The CDR3 region has the DNA TGTGCCAGTAGAAGCAGTCACTCCTACGAGCAGTACTTC.

The J gene is TRBJ1-2, the V gene TRBV6-2 or TRBV6-3; D is unresolved. CDR1 is MNHEY, CDR2 SVGEGT, per germline. The germline V and J ends were trimmed by 4 bases and 4 bases, with 16 bases remaining between them. The CDR3 sequence is 15 residues long. DNA of the CDR3: TGTGCCAGCAGTTCAGCGTTTACAGCTAGCTATGGCTACACCTTC. It codes for CASSSAFTASYGYTF.